Listed below are T cell receptor beta chains from one sample, sequenced in a study of T cells in Graves' hyperthyroidism and ophthalmopathy. TCRdb reanalysed the multiplex PCR reads using MiXCR and keeps one entry per CDR3 protein. The table records fewer than 800,000 distinct CDR3 sequences, around 15% of them present only once. Material for sequencing was blood. Every receptor here comes from a man between 18 and 35 years old with Graves' hyperthyroidism. Each CDR3 is given with its conserved first and last residue. Fields, in order: D gene, V gene, J gene, clone size, CDR3 DNA, CDR3 protein. D genes are given only for firm matches. Only some rows state a clone size, as once, few, many or a class for expanded clones.

D gene: TRBD2
V gene: TRBV28
J gene: TRBJ2-7
clone size: many
CDR3 DNA: TGTGCCAGCAGTTACAGCGGGAGGACTTACGAGCAGTACTTC
CDR3 protein: CASSYSGRTYEQYF

D gene: -
V gene: TRBV7-2
J gene: TRBJ2-1
clone size: many
CDR3 DNA: TGTGCCAGCAGCTTAACACCATACAATGAGCAGTTCTTC
CDR3 protein: CASSLTPYNEQFF

D gene: -
V gene: TRBV28
J gene: TRBJ1-1
clone size: many
CDR3 DNA: TGTGCCAGCAGTTTAGGAGGCGGCGGTGGCACTGAAGCTTTCTTT
CDR3 protein: CASSLGGGGGTEAFF

D gene: -
V gene: TRBV6-2/TRBV6-3
J gene: TRBJ1-1
clone size: few
CDR3 DNA: TGTGCCAGCAGTTACCCCCAGACAGGACGGGAGAACACTGAAGCTTTCTTT
CDR3 protein: CASSYPQTGRENTEAFF

D gene: -
V gene: TRBV2
J gene: TRBJ1-5
clone size: many
CDR3 DNA: TGTGCCAGCAGTGACTGGGGACACGGCAATCAGCCCCAGCATTTT
CDR3 protein: CASSDWGHGNQPQHF

D gene: -
V gene: TRBV29-1
J gene: TRBJ2-5
clone size: few
CDR3 DNA: TGCAGCGTTGATTCAGGGCAGGGTTATGTGTCGAAGACCCAGTACTTC
CDR3 protein: CSVDSGQGYVSKTQYF

D gene: -
V gene: TRBV28
J gene: TRBJ2-7
clone size: many
CDR3 DNA: TGTGCCAGCTGGGCGTCCCAGGGTGGCTACGAGCAGTACTTC
CDR3 protein: CASWASQGGYEQYF

D gene: -
V gene: TRBV24-1
J gene: TRBJ2-7
clone size: many
CDR3 DNA: TGTGCCACCAGTGGGGACACACACTACGAGCAGTACTTC
CDR3 protein: CATSGDTHYEQYF

D gene: TRBD1
V gene: TRBV27
J gene: TRBJ1-4
clone size: -
CDR3 DNA: TGTGCCAGCAGTTTAGGTTACAGGGGCCCCCCTAATGAAAAACTGTTTTTT
CDR3 protein: CASSLGYRGPPNEKLFF

D gene: TRBD2
V gene: TRBV20-1
J gene: TRBJ2-7
clone size: -
CDR3 DNA: TGCAGTGCTAGAGAACGACTAGCGGCAAATTCCTACGAGCAGTACTTC
CDR3 protein: CSARERLAANSYEQYF

D gene: TRBD1
V gene: TRBV20-1
J gene: TRBJ1-1
clone size: once
CDR3 DNA: TGCAGTGCTAGACCCATCCCGGGACAGGGGGCTGTTACTGAAGCTTTCTTT
CDR3 protein: CSARPIPGQGAVTEAFF

D gene: -
V gene: TRBV7-9
J gene: TRBJ2-1
clone size: few
CDR3 DNA: TGTGCCAGCTACTCAGGGGGGGCCTACAATGAGCAGTTCTTC
CDR3 protein: CASYSGGAYNEQFF

D gene: -
V gene: TRBV11-3
J gene: TRBJ2-5
clone size: many
CDR3 DNA: TGTGCCAGCAGCTTATTGGACACCCAAGAGACCCAGTACTTC
CDR3 protein: CASSLLDTQETQYF

D gene: -
V gene: TRBV6-1
J gene: TRBJ1-1
clone size: -
CDR3 DNA: TGTGCCAGCGCTTCGCGGGCGGGCACTGAAGCTTTCTTT
CDR3 protein: CASASRAGTEAFF

D gene: TRBD2
V gene: TRBV6-1
J gene: TRBJ2-1
clone size: many
CDR3 DNA: TGTGCCAGCAGTGCACTAGCGTACTCCTACAATGAGCAGTTCTTC
CDR3 protein: CASSALAYSYNEQFF

D gene: -
V gene: TRBV3-1
J gene: TRBJ2-7
clone size: few
CDR3 DNA: TGTGCCAGCAAGTCAAGCCGGTCCTACGAGCAGTACTTC
CDR3 protein: CASKSSRSYEQYF

D gene: TRBD2
V gene: TRBV6-4
J gene: TRBJ2-3
clone size: many
CDR3 DNA: TGTGCCAGTTCCGTCAGAGCGGGAGGGCCCGGAGATACGCAGTATTTT
CDR3 protein: CASSVRAGGPGDTQYF